The entry that follows covers one T cell receptor (beta chain) sequence. The sample comes from a study of blood T cell repertoires in COVID-19. Per the original methods: Estimated nucleated cell counts came from reference gene primer amplification. Repertoires were generated with immunoSEQ multiplex PCR, while TCRdb's copy carries only in-frame clones and drops some. The V and J calls and clone size are taken from that table; D and trimming were inferred from the DNA. The data show just over 150,000 clones, roughly 79% seen once. This receptor was obtained from a woman aged 80 or over with acute or convalescent COVID-19. Sequenced: peripheral blood.

CDR3 sequence: CASSSGTGAWSEQYF. The CDR3 DNA follows: TGTGCCAGCAGCAGCGGGACAGGAGCATGGAGCGAGCAGTACTTC. The rearrangement joins TRBV5-8 to TRBJ2-7; tentative D call: TRBD1 (8 bases). Between the trimmed V and J ends, which lost 4 bases and 6 bases, there was a span of 20 bases. CDR1 and CDR2 from the germline V gene are SGHTS and YDEGEE. The length of the CDR3 is 15 residues.